One and the same sample provided the 17 T cell receptor beta chains below, sequenced in a study of cytomegalovirus exposure and HLA in healthy donors. Amplification used 60 Vbeta primers and 13 Jbeta primers. TCRdb's table, derived via immunoSEQ multiplex PCR, lists solely in-frame clones and lacks some. The top ten clones hold over 4% of a sample with more than 85,000 clones, 75% to 85% of them seen once. The sequenced sample consisted of PBMCs. Source of these receptors: a female donor in good health and CMV-seropositive.

The chain's CDR3 is CASSLTSGGRDTQYF. The CDR3 coding sequence is TGTGCCAGCAGCTTGACTAGCGGGGGGAGAGATACGCAGTATTTT. J is TRBJ2-3 and V is TRBV7-6, with 13 positions matching TRBD2. Germline CDR1 SGHVS, CDR2 FNYEAQ. The CDR3 covers 15 residues. V trimming: 3 bases; J trimming: 5 bases; junction bases outside the gene matches: 2.

The rearrangement links TRBV7-8 to TRBJ1-1, with 7 bases matching TRBD1. After removal of 5 bases from V and 6 bases from J, the junction contained 9 bases not matched to a gene. Per germline, CDR1 SGHVS and CDR2 FQNEAQ. The CDR3 extends over 14 amino acids. CDR3 residues: CASSTLETGAEAFF. CDR3 bases: TGTGCCAGCAGCACTCTTGAAACAGGGGCTGAAGCTTTCTTT.

The genes are TRBV18 and TRBJ2-7; possibly TRBD1 for D (6 bases). V lost 1 base and J 4 bases, leaving 20 bases between the germline ends. Germline V gene lookup returns CDR1 KGHSH and CDR2 LQKENI. The CDR3 extends over 17 amino acids. The CDR3 region is CASSPQATGTRVYEQYF. In DNA form, the CDR3 reads TGTGCCAGCTCACCACAGGCAACAGGGACAAGGGTGTACGAGCAGTACTTC.

The chain couples TRBV19 to TRBJ2-3, with 15 bases lining up with TRBD2. This CDR3 comprises 15 residues. The V gene's germline CDR1 is LNHDA and CDR2 SQIVND (reference sequence). The trim removed 8 bases at V and 6 bases at J, leaving 6 bases unmatched. CDR3 in amino acids: CASGLAGGLGDTQYF. The CDR3, as DNA: TGTGCCAGTGGACTAGCGGGGGGGCTAGGGGATACGCAGTATTTT.

The CDR3 DNA follows: TGTGCCAGCACCCTCACTAGCAACTCCTACGAGCAGTACTTC. This codes for CASTLTSNSYEQYF. The chain carries TRBV9 and TRBJ2-7; weak D call: TRBD2 (6 bases). Germline V gene sequence: CDR1 SGDLS, CDR2 YYNGEE. This CDR3 has 14 amino acids. V was shortened by 6 bases and J by 0 bases, with 13 bases between the two germline ends. Full variable domain (remainder filled in from reference TRBV9 and TRBJ2-7): DSGVTQTPKHLITATGQRVTLRCSPRSGDLSVYWYQQSLDQGLQFLIQYYNGEERAKGNILERFSAQQFPDLHSELNLSSLELGDSALYFCASTLTSNSYEQYFGPGTRLTVT.

This chain links TRBV7-2 with TRBJ2-3; D uncertain. In germline, CDR1 is SGHTA, CDR2 FQGNSA. CDR3 length: 16 residues. The germline V and J ends were trimmed by 2 bases and 0 bases, with 12 bases remaining between them. The CDR3 here is CASSLLGGSSTDTQYF. The CDR3 region has the DNA TGTGCCAGCAGCTTACTTGGCGGCTCTAGCACAGATACGCAGTATTTT.

This chain links TRBV9 with TRBJ1-2; TRBD1 matches at 8 bases. The germline V gene has CDR1 SGDLS and CDR2 YYNGEE. The CDR3 runs 14 residues. After removal of 0 bases from V and 5 bases from J, the junction contained 3 bases not matched to a gene. The CDR3 spells CASSVGTGIYGYTF. DNA of the CDR3: TGTGCCAGCAGCGTAGGGACAGGGATTTATGGCTACACCTTC. The whole variable domain, remainder taken from reference TRBV9 and TRBJ1-2, is DSGVTQTPKHLITATGQRVTLRCSPRSGDLSVYWYQQSLDQGLQFLIQYYNGEERAKGNILERFSAQQFPDLHSELNLSSLELGDSALYFCASSVGTGIYGYTFGSGTRLTVV.

This clone appeared a few times. V gene TRBV6-5 combines with J gene TRBJ1-2; TRBD1 agrees at 7 bases. The V and J ends lost 2 bases and 4 bases, in that order; junction bases with no gene match: 1. The length of the CDR3 is 13 residues. Germline V gene sequence: CDR1 MNHEY, CDR2 SVGAGI. The CDR3 bases are TGTGCCAGCAGTTACGGACAGGCCTATGGCTACACCTTC. It translates to CASSYGQAYGYTF.

The rearrangement links TRBV30 to TRBJ1-2; unclear D gene. The length of the CDR3 is 12 residues. In germline, CDR1 is GTSNPN, CDR2 SVGIG (reference sequence). The V end was cut by 0 bases, the J end by 5 bases, with 7 bases between. CDR3 residues: CAWSVLGYGYTF. CDR3 sequence (DNA): TGTGCCTGGAGTGTACTCGGTTATGGCTACACCTTC. Full variable domain (missing parts from reference TRBV30 and TRBJ1-2): SQTIHQWPATLVQPVGSPLSLECTVEGTSNPNLYWYRQAAGRGLQLLFYSVGIGQISSEVPQNLSASRPQDRQFILSSKKLLLSDSGFYLCAWSVLGYGYTFGSGTRLTVV.

The chain combines TRBV2 with TRBJ2-7, with TRBD1 matching 7 bases. Germline V lookup: CDR1 SNHLY, CDR2 FYNNEI. V lost 1 base, J lost 6 bases, and 9 bases stayed unmatched. This CDR3 comprises 15 residues. CDR3: CASSEEGGRLSEQYF. The CDR3 bases are TGTGCCAGCAGTGAAGAAGGGGGCCGACTCAGCGAGCAGTACTTC.

For the CDR3, the DNA is TGTGCCTGGACCGTGGGGGGAAAGGTCGATGAGCAGTTCTTC. It codes for CAWTVGGKVDEQFF. This chain connects TRBV30 to TRBJ2-1, with D possibly matching TRBD2 (6 bases). The CDR3 is 14 amino acids. Trimming took 4 bases from V and 8 from J, leaving 18 bases between them. Per the germline V gene, CDR1 is GTSNPN and CDR2 is SVGIG (reference sequence).

This clone was recorded a few times. The chain combines TRBV7-9 with TRBJ1-5; the D gene is possibly TRBD1 (6 bases). The V end was cut by 3 bases, the J end by 3 bases, with 9 bases between. Per germline, CDR1 SEHNR and CDR2 FQNEAQ (reference sequence). This CDR3 spans 14 amino acids. The chain's CDR3 is CASSLTGSNQPQHF. The CDR3 nucleotides read TGTGCCAGCAGCTTGACAGGCTCCAATCAGCCCCAGCATTTT.

The chain couples TRBV7-7 to TRBJ2-3; TRBD1 aligns across 9 bases. This CDR3 has 16 amino acids. J lost 4 bases, V lost 2 bases, and 7 bases had no gene match. Germline V gene lookup returns CDR1 SSHAT and CDR2 FNYEAQ (reference sequence). CDR3: CASSLSRTGAPDTQYF. The CDR3 coding sequence is TGTGCCAGCAGCTTAAGTCGGACAGGGGCCCCAGATACGCAGTATTTT.

The gene calls are TRBV20-1 and TRBJ1-1; the D gene is possibly TRBD1 (6 bases). The germline V gene encodes CDR1 DFQATT and CDR2 SNEGSKA (reference sequence). The ends were cut back, 6 bases at V and 8 bases at J, with 13 bases in the middle. The CDR3 runs to 11 residues. The CDR3 here is CSARTRGEAFF. DNA for the CDR3: TGCAGTGCGAGAACCAGGGGAGAAGCTTTCTTT.

This rearrangement joins TRBV5-1 to TRBJ1-5, with D perhaps matching TRBD1 (6 bases). V lost 4 bases, J lost 0 bases, and 17 bases lay in between. The V gene's germline CDR1 is SGHRS and CDR2 YFSETQ. The CDR3 runs to 17 residues. In nucleotides, the CDR3 is TGCGCCAGCAGCGCCTTTCCGGGACAAGATAGCAATCAGCCCCAGCATTTT. Amino acids: CASSAFPGQDSNQPQHF.

This clone came up once. Relative to the germline gene, one junction end is altered; a read error may explain this. This same CDR3 is encoded by further DNA sequences in the sample. This chain connects TRBV18 to TRBJ2-3, with 7 bases fitting TRBD1. Germline CDR1 and CDR2: KGHSH and LQKENI. The CDR3 covers 15 residues. The CDR3, as DNA: TGTGCCAGCTCACCTTGGACAGGCCGCACAGATACGCAATATTTT. Translation: CASSPWTGRTDTQYF.

Regarding this clone: This sample includes further DNA sequences coding for the same CDR3. The chain carries TRBV5-8 and TRBJ2-2; no clear D. The V and J ends lost 0 bases and 1 base respectively, with 4 bases between them. Germline V gives CDR1 SGHTS, CDR2 YDEGEE. The CDR3 spans 14 residues. The CDR3: CASSLVRNTGELFF. CDR3 in DNA: TGTGCCAGCAGCTTGGTTCGGAACACCGGGGAGCTGTTTTTT.